This TCR beta chain is drawn from a study of T cells in Graves' hyperthyroidism and ophthalmopathy. Regarding the study as a whole: Most clonotypes expanded in thyroid above 0.001 were likewise present in blood.

From RNA transcripts, TCR beta CDR3 regions were amplified. RT-PCR in the first round (using the HTBI primer set) targeted the TCR CDR3. TCRdb processed the multiplex PCR reads anew with MiXCR; each CDR3 protein has one entry. Here the sample spans about 580,000 distinct CDR3 sequences, roughly 50% being singletons. Clinical symptoms, serum thyroxine and TRAb, thyroid ultrasound and orbital computed tomography were used for the diagnoses. The CDR3 totals 14 residues. The ends lost 5 bases at V and 5 bases at J; junction bases unmatched: 7. Germline CDR1 reads KGHDR; CDR2 reads SFDVKD. As for this clonotype: Its antigen is unknown.

The TCR was taken from a woman between 18 and 30 years old with Graves' hyperthyroidism. Sequencing used peripheral blood or thyroid tissue (not recorded which). V is TRBV24-1 and J is TRBJ2-5; 7 nucleotides align to TRBD2. CDR3 sequence reads: CATSVAGDRETQYF. The CDR3 DNA sequence: TGTGCCACCAGTGTGGCGGGAGATAGGGAGACCCAGTACTTC.